Presented here are 8 T cell receptor beta chains from one specimen sequenced in a study of blood T cells in healthy people across ages. A second PCR, run for roughly 7 to 11 cycles, used a sample-barcoded 5' primer plus a J-beta primer mix. TCRdb analysed the 5' RACE reads with MiXCR anew, one entry per CDR3 protein. The sample has about 400,000 distinct CDR3 sequences; about 52% are singletons. Sample: blood. The source of these receptors is a man in his sixties in good health.

This clonotype was found once. The rearrangement joins TRBV12-3 or TRBV12-4 to TRBJ2-1; 10 nucleotides match TRBD1. Unmatched junction bases numbered 5, after V lost 3 bases and J lost 6 bases. The CDR3 is made up of 15 amino acids. The chain's CDR3 is CASSFGTGAGNEQFF. The DNA of the CDR3 is TGTGCCAGCAGTTTCGGGACAGGGGCCGGCAATGAGCAGTTCTTC.

This clonotype was seen a few times. The rearrangement links TRBV24-1 to TRBJ1-6; a possible D gene is TRBD1 (5 bases). With 10 bases removed from V and 5 bases from J, the gap between germline ends came to 11 bases. The germline V gene encodes CDR1 KGHDR and CDR2 SFDVKD. CDR3 size: 13 residues. DNA for the CDR3: TGTGCCACTCAGGGCGGACATAATTCACCCCTCCACTTT. This sequence encodes CATQGGHNSPLHF.

The chain carries TRBV20-1 and TRBJ2-1, with D possibly matching TRBD2 (6 bases). Trimming stripped 0 bases from V and 4 bases from J, with 13 bases between. Germline V gene lookup returns CDR1 DFQATT and CDR2 SNEGSKA (reference sequence). There are 15 residues in the CDR3. CDR3 sequence: CSARDRGKGYNEQFF. The CDR3, as DNA: TGCAGTGCTAGAGATCGCGGGAAGGGATACAATGAGCAGTTCTTC.

The sample holds one count of this clonotype. The chain recombines TRBV4-2 with TRBJ1-2, with D tentatively TRBD1 (5 bases). Germline CDR1 reads LGHNA; CDR2 reads YNFKEQ. V was cut by 0 bases and J by 0 bases, with 20 bases left in between. The CDR3 is 19 amino acids. CDR3 sequence (DNA): TGTGCCAGCAGCCAAGATAGGGGCAGGCAAGCACCGACTAACTATGGCTACACCTTC. Amino acid sequence: CASSQDRGRQAPTNYGYTF.

The chain recombines TRBV4-1 with TRBJ2-1; TRBD1 matches 9 bases. Trimming removed 6 bases from V and 9 bases from J; junction bases left unmatched: 12. The CDR3 extends over 15 amino acids. CDR1 is MGHRA, CDR2 YSYEKL, per germline. DNA for the CDR3: TGCGCCAGCAGGACGGGACAGGGTTTGTATGGTGAGCAGTTCTTC. Translation: CASRTGQGLYGEQFF.

This clonotype has at least ten counts. The rearrangement uses TRBV7-2 and TRBJ2-1, with 7 positions matching TRBD1. This CDR3 contains 16 residues. Per the germline V gene, CDR1 is SGHTA and CDR2 is FQGNSA. V shed 4 bases, J shed 7 bases, and the junction held 13 bases outside the gene matches. Written as DNA, the CDR3 is TGTGCCAGCAGCTCAGCATCTCGGACAGGCGATAATGAGCAGTTCTTC. Translation gives CASSSASRTGDNEQFF.

The genes are TRBV29-1 and TRBJ2-7; TRBD2 agrees at 7 bases. Germline lookup yields CDR1 SQVTM and CDR2 ANQGSEA. This CDR3 contains 14 residues. J lost 0 bases, V lost 6 bases, and 8 bases had no gene match. CDR3 residues: CSVGPRGDSYEQYF. DNA for the CDR3: TGCAGCGTGGGGCCCCGGGGGGACTCCTACGAGCAGTACTTC.

The rearrangement uses TRBV28 and TRBJ2-3; no definite D call. Germline CDR1 reads MDHEN; CDR2 reads SYDVKM. Trimming removed 6 bases from V and 4 bases from J, with 8 bases in between. This CDR3 has 12 amino acids. CDR3 nucleotides: TGTGCCAGCAGCTCGGATGCAGATACGCAGTATTTT. It codes for CASSSDADTQYF.